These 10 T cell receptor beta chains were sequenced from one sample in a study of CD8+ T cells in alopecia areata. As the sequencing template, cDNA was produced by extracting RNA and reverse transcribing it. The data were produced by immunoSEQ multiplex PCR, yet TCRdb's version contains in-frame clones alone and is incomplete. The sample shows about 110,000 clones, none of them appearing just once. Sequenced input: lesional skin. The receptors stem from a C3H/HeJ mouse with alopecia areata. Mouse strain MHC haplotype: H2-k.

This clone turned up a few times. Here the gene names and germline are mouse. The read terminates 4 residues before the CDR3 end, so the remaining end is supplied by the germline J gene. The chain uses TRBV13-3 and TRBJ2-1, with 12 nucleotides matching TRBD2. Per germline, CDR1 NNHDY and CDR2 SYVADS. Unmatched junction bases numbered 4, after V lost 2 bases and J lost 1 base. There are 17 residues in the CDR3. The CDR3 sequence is CASSEFGTGGNYAEQFF. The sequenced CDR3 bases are TGTGCCAGCAGTGAGTTCGGGACTGGGGGGAACTATGCT.

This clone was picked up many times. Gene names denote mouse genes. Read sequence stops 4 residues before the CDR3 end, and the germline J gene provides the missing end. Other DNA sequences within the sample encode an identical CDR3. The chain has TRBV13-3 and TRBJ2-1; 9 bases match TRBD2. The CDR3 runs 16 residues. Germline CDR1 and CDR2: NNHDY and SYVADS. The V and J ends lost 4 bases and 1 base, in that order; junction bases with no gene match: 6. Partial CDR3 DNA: TGTGCCAGCAGTCCCTTGACTGGGGGAAACTATGCT. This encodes CASSPLTGGNYA. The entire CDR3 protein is CASSPLTGGNYAEQFF.

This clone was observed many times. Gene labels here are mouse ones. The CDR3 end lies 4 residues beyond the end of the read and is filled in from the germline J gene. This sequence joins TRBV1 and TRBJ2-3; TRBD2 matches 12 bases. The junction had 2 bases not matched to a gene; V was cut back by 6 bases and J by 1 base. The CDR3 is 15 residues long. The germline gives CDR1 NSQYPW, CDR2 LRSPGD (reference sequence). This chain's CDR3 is CTCSDWGGGAETLYF. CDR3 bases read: TGCACCTGCAGCGACTGGGGGGGCGGTGCAGAA.

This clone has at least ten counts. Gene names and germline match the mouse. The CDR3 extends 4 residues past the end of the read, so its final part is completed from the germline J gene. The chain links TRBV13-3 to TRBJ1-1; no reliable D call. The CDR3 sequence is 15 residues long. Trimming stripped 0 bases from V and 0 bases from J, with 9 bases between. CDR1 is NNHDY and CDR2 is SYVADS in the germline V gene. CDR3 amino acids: CASSDGGETNTEVFF. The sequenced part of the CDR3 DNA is TGTGCCAGCAGTGATGGTGGGGAAACAAACACA.

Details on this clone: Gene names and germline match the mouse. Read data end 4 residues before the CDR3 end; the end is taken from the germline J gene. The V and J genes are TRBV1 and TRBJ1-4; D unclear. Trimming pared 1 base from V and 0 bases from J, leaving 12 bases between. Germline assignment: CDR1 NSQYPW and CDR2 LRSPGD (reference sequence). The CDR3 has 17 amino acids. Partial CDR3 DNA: TGCACCTGCAGTGCAGGGGAGGGTCCTATTTCCAACGAA. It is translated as CTCSAGEGPISNE. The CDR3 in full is CTCSAGEGPISNERLFF.

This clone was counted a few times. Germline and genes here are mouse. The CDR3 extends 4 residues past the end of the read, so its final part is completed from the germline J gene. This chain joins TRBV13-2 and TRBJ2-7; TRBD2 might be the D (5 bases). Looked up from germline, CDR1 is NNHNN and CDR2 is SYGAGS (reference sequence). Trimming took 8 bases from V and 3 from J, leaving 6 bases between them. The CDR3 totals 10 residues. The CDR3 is CARLVYEQYF. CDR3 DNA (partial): TGTGCCAGACTGGTCTAT.

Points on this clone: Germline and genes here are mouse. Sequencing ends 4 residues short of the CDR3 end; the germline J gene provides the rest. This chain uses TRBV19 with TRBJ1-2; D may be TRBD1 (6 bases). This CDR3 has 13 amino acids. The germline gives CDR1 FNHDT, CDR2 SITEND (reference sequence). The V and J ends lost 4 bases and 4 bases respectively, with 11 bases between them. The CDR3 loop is CASSSGRGSDYTF. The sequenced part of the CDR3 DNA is TGTGCCAGCAGTTCGGGCAGGGGCTCC.

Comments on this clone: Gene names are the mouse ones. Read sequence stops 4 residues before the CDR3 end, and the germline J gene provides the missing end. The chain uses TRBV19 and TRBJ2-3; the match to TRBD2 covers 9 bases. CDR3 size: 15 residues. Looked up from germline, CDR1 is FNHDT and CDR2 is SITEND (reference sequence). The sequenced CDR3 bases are TGTGCCAGCAGTATATTGGGGGGGCGCCGAGAA. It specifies CASSILGGRRE. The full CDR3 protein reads CASSILGGRRETLYF.

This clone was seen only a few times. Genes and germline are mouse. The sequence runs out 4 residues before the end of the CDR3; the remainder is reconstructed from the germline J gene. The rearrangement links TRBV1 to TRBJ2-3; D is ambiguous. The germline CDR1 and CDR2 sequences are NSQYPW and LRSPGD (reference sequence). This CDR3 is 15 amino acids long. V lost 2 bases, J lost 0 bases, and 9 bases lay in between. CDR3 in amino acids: CTCSALQKSAETLYF. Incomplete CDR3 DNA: TGCACCTGCAGTGCACTCCAAAAAAGTGCAGAA.

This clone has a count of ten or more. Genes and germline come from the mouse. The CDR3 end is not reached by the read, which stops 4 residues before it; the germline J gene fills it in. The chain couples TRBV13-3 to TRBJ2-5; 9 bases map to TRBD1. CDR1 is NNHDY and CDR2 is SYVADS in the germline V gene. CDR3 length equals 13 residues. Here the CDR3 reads CASGQGREDTQYF. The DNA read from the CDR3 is TGTGCCAGCGGACAGGGGAGGGAAGAC.